The subject of this entry is one T cell receptor (beta chain). The antigen remains undetermined. A CD45RO/CCR7/CD25/CD127/CD95/CD27 panel sorted naive, central memory, regulatory and stem cell-like memory CD4+ cells. This sample is part of a study of beta chain features in type 1 diabetes. Study-level background: Examination covered under 120 million sorted cells spanning all samples.

Study conclusions and caveats: Type 1 diabetes patients had TCRB CDR3s that were shorter (moderately but significantly so) in all four CD4+ subsets. The question of HLA type influencing TCRB rearrangement was one that remained unresolved here.

This CDR3 has 14 residues. Trimming pared 4 bases from V and 7 bases from J, leaving 16 bases between. Germline V lookup: CDR1 WSHSY, CDR2 SAAADI. Every bit of the isolated RNA underwent reverse transcription, so sequencing read expressed TCRB transcripts. Produced via immunoSEQ multiplex PCR; TCRdb's table is partial and in-frame only. The sample includes about 240,000 clones, 27% of them seen just once. The sample was central memory CD4+ T cells from blood. The V call is TRBV10-2, the J call TRBJ2-5; D is tentatively TRBD1 or TRBD2 (5 bases each). The clonotype comes from a man in his thirties or forties in good health. DNA for the CDR3: TGCGCCAGCAGTGTCGGGACGGCCGGGGCGACCCAGTACTTC. Amino acids: CASSVGTAGATQYF.